The rows below give T cell receptor beta chains drawn from one sample of a study of PD-1 blockade in classical Hodgkin lymphoma. Method: immunoSEQ multiplex PCR; TCRdb's copy keeps in-frame clones and lacks some. The table has about 28,000 clones, about 89% seen once. The sequenced sample consisted of peripheral blood mononuclear cells (PBMCs). These receptors all come from a human donor with classical Hodgkin lymphoma. Both conserved end residues are trimmed from each CDR3.

j_call: TRBJ2-7
cdr3_length: 12
v_call: TRBV28
cdr3_aa: ASSLGTPEEGQY

j_call: TRBJ2-3
cdr3_length: 12
v_call: TRBV5-1
cdr3_aa: ASSLGGRADTQY

j_call: TRBJ2-3
cdr3_length: 13
v_call: TRBV5-1
cdr3_aa: ASRPTGTGTDTQY

j_call: TRBJ2-3
cdr3_length: 13
v_call: TRBV11-1
cdr3_aa: ASSLLAGGTDTQY

j_call: TRBJ1-1
cdr3_length: 14
v_call: TRBV28
cdr3_aa: ASSLGIGPDSNEAF

j_call: TRBJ2-7
cdr3_length: 11
v_call: TRBV6-5
cdr3_aa: ASSRDSYYEQY

j_call: TRBJ1-1
cdr3_length: 13
v_call: TRBV9
cdr3_aa: ASSGRAGQRTEAF

j_call: TRBJ2-3
cdr3_length: 14
v_call: TRBV4-3
cdr3_aa: ASSRFPSGSTDTQY

j_call: TRBJ2-1
cdr3_length: 14
v_call: TRBV28
cdr3_aa: ASRNGGRGSYNEQF

j_call: TRBJ2-7
cdr3_length: 11
v_call: TRBV30
cdr3_aa: ACISTGASEQY

j_call: TRBJ1-2
cdr3_length: 11
v_call: TRBV28
cdr3_aa: ASRFSRGGGYT

j_call: TRBJ2-3
cdr3_length: 15
v_call: TRBV9
cdr3_aa: ASSVAPLAGGSDTQY

j_call: TRBJ2-7
cdr3_length: 13
v_call: TRBV14
cdr3_aa: ASSRGFGGDYEQY

j_call: TRBJ2-3
cdr3_length: 16
v_call: TRBV10-3
cdr3_aa: AISYTTGTSGRRNTQY

j_call: TRBJ2-2
cdr3_length: 13
v_call: TRBV11-1
cdr3_aa: ASSLGLAGGGELF

j_call: TRBJ2-1
cdr3_length: 13
v_call: TRBV10-3
cdr3_aa: AISEGQGGYNEQF

j_call: TRBJ2-3
cdr3_length: 14
v_call: TRBV21-1
cdr3_aa: ATTWPNGREVDTQY

j_call: TRBJ1-4
cdr3_length: 13
v_call: TRBV7-9
cdr3_aa: ASRPKGTGDEKLF

j_call: TRBJ1-2
cdr3_length: 14
v_call: TRBV28
cdr3_aa: ASSLGTGAGDYGYT

j_call: TRBJ1-5
cdr3_length: 10
v_call: TRBV15
cdr3_aa: ATSRDMGPQH

j_call: TRBJ2-1
cdr3_length: 15
v_call: TRBV5-1
cdr3_aa: ASNQAYGTSGFNEQF

j_call: TRBJ2-7
cdr3_length: 15
v_call: TRBV6-1
cdr3_aa: ASSEAGRLAGVYEQY

j_call: TRBJ2-5
cdr3_length: 12
v_call: TRBV19
cdr3_aa: ASSIRGARETQY

j_call: TRBJ2-1
cdr3_length: 12
v_call: TRBV30
cdr3_aa: AWTRLAGGNEQF

j_call: TRBJ2-1
cdr3_length: 13
v_call: TRBV5-1
cdr3_aa: ASSLALAGPNEQF

j_call: TRBJ2-5
cdr3_length: 12
v_call: TRBV5-1
cdr3_aa: ASSPDRVGETQY

j_call: TRBJ1-3
cdr3_length: 14
v_call: TRBV27
cdr3_aa: ASRTMKTGSGNTIY

j_call: TRBJ2-3
cdr3_length: 13
v_call: TRBV19
cdr3_aa: ASSTLAGGPDTQY

j_call: TRBJ1-1
cdr3_length: 11
v_call: TRBV6-5
cdr3_aa: ASSAQRNTEAF

j_call: TRBJ1-1
cdr3_length: 9
v_call: TRBV19
cdr3_aa: ASSPDGKAF

j_call: TRBJ1-2
cdr3_length: 12
v_call: TRBV28
cdr3_aa: ASSLPQGRAGYT

j_call: TRBJ2-5
cdr3_length: 12
v_call: TRBV19
cdr3_aa: ASSIGGERETQY

j_call: TRBJ2-1
cdr3_length: 14
v_call: TRBV5-6
cdr3_aa: ASTPLGAKLGNEQF

j_call: TRBJ2-5
cdr3_length: 14
v_call: TRBV5-1
cdr3_aa: ASSFTSGRAGETQY

j_call: TRBJ2-7
cdr3_length: 13
v_call: TRBV7-2
cdr3_aa: ASSLATGQAYEQY

j_call: TRBJ2-3
cdr3_length: 14
v_call: TRBV4-3
cdr3_aa: ASSQGGAGISDTQY

j_call: TRBJ2-1
cdr3_length: 12
v_call: TRBV9
cdr3_aa: ASRPAGVYNEQF

j_call: TRBJ1-5
cdr3_length: 13
v_call: TRBV19
cdr3_aa: ASSNAAGSNQPQH

j_call: TRBJ2-1
cdr3_length: 15
v_call: TRBV18
cdr3_aa: ASSPAGLAGSYNEQF

j_call: TRBJ1-3
cdr3_length: 13
v_call: TRBV10-3
cdr3_aa: AISVGRDSGNTIY

j_call: TRBJ2-5
cdr3_length: 11
v_call: TRBV9
cdr3_aa: ASSVGLAETQY

j_call: TRBJ2-5
cdr3_length: 11
v_call: TRBV28
cdr3_aa: ASSADSTETQY

j_call: TRBJ2-2
cdr3_length: 11
v_call: TRBV7-9
cdr3_aa: ASSSYIAGELF

j_call: TRBJ2-3
cdr3_length: 13
v_call: TRBV11-2
cdr3_aa: ASSLDRGLLDTQY

j_call: TRBJ2-1
cdr3_length: 12
v_call: TRBV5-8
cdr3_aa: ASRRQGFSNEQF

j_call: TRBJ2-7
cdr3_length: 12
v_call: TRBV7-8
cdr3_aa: ASSPGTLLREQY

j_call: TRBJ2-2
cdr3_length: 12
v_call: TRBV30
cdr3_aa: AWSQRGRAGELF

j_call: TRBJ2-7
cdr3_length: 11
v_call: TRBV5-5
cdr3_aa: ASSRAGPYEQY

j_call: TRBJ2-7
cdr3_length: 15
v_call: TRBV28
cdr3_aa: ASSFLRGPGGDYEQY

j_call: TRBJ1-5
cdr3_length: 16
v_call: TRBV18
cdr3_aa: ASSPRGQAGVSNQPQH

j_call: TRBJ1-6
cdr3_length: 9
v_call: TRBV6-7
cdr3_aa: ATLSGSPLH

j_call: TRBJ2-4
cdr3_length: 14
v_call: TRBV10-1
cdr3_aa: ASSDRTTITRNIQY

j_call: TRBJ2-7
cdr3_length: 12
v_call: TRBV7-2
cdr3_aa: ASSLGGDTYEQY

j_call: TRBJ2-3
cdr3_length: 12
v_call: TRBV7-3
cdr3_aa: ASSPAISTDTQY

j_call: TRBJ1-1
cdr3_length: 13
v_call: TRBV7-2
cdr3_aa: ASSQGGNPGAEAF

j_call: TRBJ2-2
cdr3_length: 12
v_call: TRBV7-9
cdr3_aa: ASSLAPVPGELF

j_call: TRBJ1-4
cdr3_length: 13
v_call: TRBV30
cdr3_aa: AWSIRYGRGEKLF

j_call: TRBJ2-7
cdr3_length: 14
v_call: TRBV7-2
cdr3_aa: ASSTPGTGSSYEQY

j_call: TRBJ1-1
cdr3_length: 13
v_call: TRBV5-1
cdr3_aa: ASSLYQGRSTEAF